The clone carrying this TCR beta chain was detected a few times. The time point: newly diagnosed GD, antithyroid drugs for less than 3 months. PBMCs provided the RNA from which the TCR library was made. The data were obtained in a study of regulatory T cells in long-lasting Graves disease. The V end was cut by 3 bases, the J end by 3 bases, with 17 bases between. The CDR3 runs 16 residues. The germline V gene encodes CDR1 SGHRS and CDR2 YFSETQ. Researchers made TCR beta libraries by using iRepertoire HTBI primers and running Arm-PCR on CDR3 regions. A single record per CDR3 protein comes from TCRdb applying MiXCR to the multiplex PCR reads. The table shows roughly 250,000 distinct CDR3 sequences, with more than 15% occurring only once. The same sample was also used in a study of T cells in Graves' hyperthyroidism and ophthalmopathy.

The TCR comes from a woman in her twenties or thirties with Graves disease. The sample was peripheral blood mononuclear cells (PBMCs), taken at new diagnosis, from a patient treated with antithyroid drugs. This chain uses TRBV5-1 with TRBJ2-3; D not resolved. CDR3 sequence: CASSSSPSPGTDTQYF. The CDR3 nucleotides read TGCGCCAGCAGCTCGTCACCCTCCCCCGGTACAGATACGCAGTATTTT.